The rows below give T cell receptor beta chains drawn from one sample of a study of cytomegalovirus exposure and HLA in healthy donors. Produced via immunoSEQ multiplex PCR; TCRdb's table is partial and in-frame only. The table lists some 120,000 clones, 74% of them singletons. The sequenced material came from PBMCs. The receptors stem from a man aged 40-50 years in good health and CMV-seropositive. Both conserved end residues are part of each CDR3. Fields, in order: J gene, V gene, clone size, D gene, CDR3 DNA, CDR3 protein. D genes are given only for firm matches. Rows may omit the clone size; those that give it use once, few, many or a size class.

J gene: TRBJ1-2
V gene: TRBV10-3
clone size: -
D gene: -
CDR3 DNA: TGTGCCATCAGTGACCCCACCCGGACACCGAACTATGGCTACACCTTC
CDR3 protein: CAISDPTRTPNYGYTF

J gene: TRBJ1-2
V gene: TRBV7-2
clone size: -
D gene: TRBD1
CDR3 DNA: TGTGCCAGCAGCTTTATGACAGGGCGCTATGGCTACACCTTC
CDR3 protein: CASSFMTGRYGYTF

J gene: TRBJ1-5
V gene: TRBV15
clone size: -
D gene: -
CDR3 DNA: TGTGCCACCAGCAGAGGGGGCAGGAGCAATCAGCCCCAGCATTTT
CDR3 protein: CATSRGGRSNQPQHF

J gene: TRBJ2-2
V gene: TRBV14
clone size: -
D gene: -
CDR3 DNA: TGTGCCAGCAGCCAAGGTGCAGAAAACACCGGGGAGCTGTTTTTT
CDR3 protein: CASSQGAENTGELFF

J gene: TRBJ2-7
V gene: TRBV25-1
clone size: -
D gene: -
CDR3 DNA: TGTGCCAGCAGTGCAGGAAACAATCCCTACGAGCAGTACTTC
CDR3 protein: CASSAGNNPYEQYF

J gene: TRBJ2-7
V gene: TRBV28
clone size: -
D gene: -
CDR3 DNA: TGTGCCAGCACCCCGGAAAGGGGCTGGACCTACTACGAGCAGTACTTC
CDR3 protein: CASTPERGWTYYEQYF

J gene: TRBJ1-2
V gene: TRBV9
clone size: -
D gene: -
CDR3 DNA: TGTGCCAGCAGCGTATCAATTAACTATGGCTACACCTTC
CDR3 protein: CASSVSINYGYTF

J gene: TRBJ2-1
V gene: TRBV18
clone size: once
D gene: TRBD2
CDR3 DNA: TGTGCCAGCTCACCAACTAGCGGGAGGGCCCGAGGTCCCAATGAGCAGTTCTTC
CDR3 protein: CASSPTSGRARGPNEQFF

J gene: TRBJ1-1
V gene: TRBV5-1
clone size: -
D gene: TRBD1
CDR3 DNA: TGCGCCAGCAGCATGGGGCAGGACAGGGTCACTGAAGCTTTCTTT
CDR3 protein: CASSMGQDRVTEAFF

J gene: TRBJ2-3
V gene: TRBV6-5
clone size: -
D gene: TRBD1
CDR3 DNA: TGTGCCAGCAGTTACGTGGGACAGGGGCGCACAGATACGCAGTATTTT
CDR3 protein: CASSYVGQGRTDTQYF

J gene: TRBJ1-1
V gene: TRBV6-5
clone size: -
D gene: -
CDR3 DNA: TGTGCCACAGGGAACACTGAAGCTTTCTTT
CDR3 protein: CATGNTEAFF

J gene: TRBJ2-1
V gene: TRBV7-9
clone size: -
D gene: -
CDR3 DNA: TGTGCCAGCAGCTTAGTTGGCGCAGGATTTCAGTTCTTC
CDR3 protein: CASSLVGAGFQFF

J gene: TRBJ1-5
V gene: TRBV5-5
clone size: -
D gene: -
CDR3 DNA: TGTGCCAGCAGCTTCAGAGGGCCCAATCAGCCCCAGCATTTT
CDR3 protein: CASSFRGPNQPQHF

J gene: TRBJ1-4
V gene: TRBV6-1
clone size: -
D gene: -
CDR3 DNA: TGTGCCAGCAGTGAAGCCCGGAGGATAAATGAAAAACTGTTTTTT
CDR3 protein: CASSEARRINEKLFF

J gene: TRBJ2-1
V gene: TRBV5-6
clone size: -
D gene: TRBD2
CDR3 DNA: TGTGCCAGCAGCCAGTTTAGCGGGTTTCGTCGTTTTGAGCAGTTCTTC
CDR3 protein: CASSQFSGFRRFEQFF

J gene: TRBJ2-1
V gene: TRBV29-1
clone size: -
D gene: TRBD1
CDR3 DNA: TGCAGCGTTGAGGGGACCGGGACAGGGCCCTACAATGAGCAGTTCTTC
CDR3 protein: CSVEGTGTGPYNEQFF

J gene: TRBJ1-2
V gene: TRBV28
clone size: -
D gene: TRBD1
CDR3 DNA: TGTGCCAGCAGTGTCCGGGACAGGGGTAACTATGGCTACACCTTC
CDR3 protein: CASSVRDRGNYGYTF

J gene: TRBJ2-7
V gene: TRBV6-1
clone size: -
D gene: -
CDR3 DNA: TGTGCCAGCAGTGAGGGCGGAGGGGGCTACTACGAGCAGTACTTC
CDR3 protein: CASSEGGGGYYEQYF

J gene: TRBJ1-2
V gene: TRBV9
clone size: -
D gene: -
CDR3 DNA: TGTGCCAGCAGCGCGAAAGCCTATGGCTACACCTTC
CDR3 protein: CASSAKAYGYTF

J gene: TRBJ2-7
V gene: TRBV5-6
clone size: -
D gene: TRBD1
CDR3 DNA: TGTGCCAGCAGCTGGACAGGAGCCTACGAGCAGTACTTC
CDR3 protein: CASSWTGAYEQYF

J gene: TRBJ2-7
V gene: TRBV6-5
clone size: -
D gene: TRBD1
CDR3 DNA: TGTGCCAGCAGTTCCCCGGGACAGGGGGTCTACGAGCAGTACTTC
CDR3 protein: CASSSPGQGVYEQYF

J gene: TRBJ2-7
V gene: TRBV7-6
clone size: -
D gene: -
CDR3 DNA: TGTGCCAGCAGCCTAAGAGGGGGGGACGAATTCTTC
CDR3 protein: CASSLRGGDEFF

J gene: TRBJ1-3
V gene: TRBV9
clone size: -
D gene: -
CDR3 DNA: TGTGCCAGCAGCACAGGGACGTACGGAAACACCATATATTTT
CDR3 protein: CASSTGTYGNTIYF

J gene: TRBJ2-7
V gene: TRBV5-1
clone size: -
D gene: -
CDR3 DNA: TGCGCCAGCAGCCTACGAAGTCTTAACGAGCAGTACTTC
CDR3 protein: CASSLRSLNEQYF

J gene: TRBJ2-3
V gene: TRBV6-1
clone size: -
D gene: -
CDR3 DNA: TGTGCCAGCAGTGCGAGTCCCCCAGATACGCAGTATTTT
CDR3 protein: CASSASPPDTQYF

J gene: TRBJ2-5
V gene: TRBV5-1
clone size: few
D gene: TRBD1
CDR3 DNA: TGCGCCAGCAGTTCCCAGGGGGACAGGGAAGAGACCCAGTACTTC
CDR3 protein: CASSSQGDREETQYF

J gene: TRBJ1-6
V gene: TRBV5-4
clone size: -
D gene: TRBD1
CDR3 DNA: TGTGCCAGCAGTCCGACAGGGGGCACACATAATTCACCCCTCCACTTT
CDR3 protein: CASSPTGGTHNSPLHF

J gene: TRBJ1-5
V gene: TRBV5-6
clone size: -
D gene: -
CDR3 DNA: TGTGCCAGCGGCTCCGGGTCCTATCAGCCCCAGCATTTT
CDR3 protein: CASGSGSYQPQHF

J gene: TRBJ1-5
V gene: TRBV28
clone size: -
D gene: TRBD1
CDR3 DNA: TGTGCCACAGGGGGACGGGAGAGATTGACCAATCAGCCCCAGCATTTT
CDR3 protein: CATGGRERLTNQPQHF

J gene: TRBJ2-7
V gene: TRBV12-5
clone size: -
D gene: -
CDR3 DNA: TGTGCTAGTGGTTGGGTTAGCGAGCAGTACTTC
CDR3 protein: CASGWVSEQYF

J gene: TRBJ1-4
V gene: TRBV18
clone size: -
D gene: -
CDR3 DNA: TGTGCCAGCTCACCTAGGGGGAAGGATAATGAAAAACTGTTTTTT
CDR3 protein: CASSPRGKDNEKLFF

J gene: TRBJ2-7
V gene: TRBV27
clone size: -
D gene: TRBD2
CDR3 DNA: TGTGCCAGCAGTCGGGGGACTAGCGTGAGTCTCTACGAGCAGTACTTC
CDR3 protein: CASSRGTSVSLYEQYF

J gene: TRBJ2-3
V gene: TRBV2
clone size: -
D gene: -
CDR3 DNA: TGTGCCAGCGCGGGACTCTCTTCATCATCGTATTTT
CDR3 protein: CASAGLSSSSYF

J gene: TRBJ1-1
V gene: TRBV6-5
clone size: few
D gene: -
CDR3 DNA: TGTGCCAGCGGGCAGGGGCGGAGAACTGAAGCTTTCTTT
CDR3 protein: CASGQGRRTEAFF

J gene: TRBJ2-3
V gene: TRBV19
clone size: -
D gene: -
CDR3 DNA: TGTGCCAGTAGCCCCTTGAGCGCAGATACGCAGTATTTT
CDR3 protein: CASSPLSADTQYF

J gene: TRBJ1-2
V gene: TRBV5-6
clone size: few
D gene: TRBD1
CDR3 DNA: TGTGCCAGCAGCCGCGACAGGGATGGCTATGGCTACACCTTC
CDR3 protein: CASSRDRDGYGYTF

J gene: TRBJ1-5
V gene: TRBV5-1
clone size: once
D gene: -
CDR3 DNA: TGCGCCAGCAGCGAGGGAGGAGCCAATCAGCCCCAGCATTTT
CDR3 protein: CASSEGGANQPQHF

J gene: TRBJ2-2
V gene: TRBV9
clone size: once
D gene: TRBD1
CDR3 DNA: TGTGCCAGCAGCGTAGCCCTTGGTTTCACAGGGGGCGCGGGACCTATCACCGGGGAGCTGTTTTTT
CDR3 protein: CASSVALGFTGGAGPITGELFF

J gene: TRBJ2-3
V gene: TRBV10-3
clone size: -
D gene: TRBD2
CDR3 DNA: TGTGCCATCAGTGAACTAGCGGGGTATACCGATACGCAGTATTTT
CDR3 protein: CAISELAGYTDTQYF

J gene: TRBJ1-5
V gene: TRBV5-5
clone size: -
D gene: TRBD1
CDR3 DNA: TGTGCCAGCAGCCCGACAGGGAATAGCAATCAGCCCCAGCATTTT
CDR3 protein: CASSPTGNSNQPQHF

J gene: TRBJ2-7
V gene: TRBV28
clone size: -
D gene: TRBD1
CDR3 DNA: TGTGCCAGCAGTTTCCAGGGGGCCTACGAGCAGTACTTC
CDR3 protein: CASSFQGAYEQYF

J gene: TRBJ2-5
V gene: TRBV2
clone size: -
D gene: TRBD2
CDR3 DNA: TGTGCCAGCGGGGGACTAGCGGCCCAAGAGACCCAGTACTTC
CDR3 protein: CASGGLAAQETQYF

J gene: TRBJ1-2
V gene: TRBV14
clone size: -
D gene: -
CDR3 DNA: TGTGCCAGCAGCCCGCAAACCCACCTTAGTAGGGGTGGCTACACCTTC
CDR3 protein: CASSPQTHLSRGGYTF

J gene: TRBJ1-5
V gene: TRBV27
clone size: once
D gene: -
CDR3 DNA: TGTGCCAGCAGAATCCAGGGAGGAGGTCAGCCCCAGCATTTT
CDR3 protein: CASRIQGGGQPQHF

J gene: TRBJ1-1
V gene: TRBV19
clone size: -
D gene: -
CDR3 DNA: TGTGCCAGTAGGACTCAGGGGAACACTGAAGCTTTCTTT
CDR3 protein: CASRTQGNTEAFF

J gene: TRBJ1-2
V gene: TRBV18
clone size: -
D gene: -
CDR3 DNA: TGTGCCAGCTCACCACCGTCTATAGCCCACTATGGCTACACCTTC
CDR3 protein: CASSPPSIAHYGYTF

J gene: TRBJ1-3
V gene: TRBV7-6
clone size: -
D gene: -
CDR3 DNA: TGTGCCAGCAGCTTAGGGTCAGGGGCTGGAAACACCATATATTTT
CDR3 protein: CASSLGSGAGNTIYF

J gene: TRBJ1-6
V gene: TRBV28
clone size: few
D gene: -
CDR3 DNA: TGTGCCAGCAGTTCGGGACTTTTAAGCTCCTATAATTCACCCCTCCACTTT
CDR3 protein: CASSSGLLSSYNSPLHF

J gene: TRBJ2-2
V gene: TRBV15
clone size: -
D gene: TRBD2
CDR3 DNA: TGTGCCACCAGCAGAGGTCCCGGGACTAGCGGGAGTAACTTGGACACCGGGGAGCTGTTTTTT
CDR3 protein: CATSRGPGTSGSNLDTGELFF

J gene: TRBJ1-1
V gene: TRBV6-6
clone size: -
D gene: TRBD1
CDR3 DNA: TGTGCCAGCACCTCAGGGGGACCGAACACTGAAGCTTTCTTT
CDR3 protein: CASTSGGPNTEAFF

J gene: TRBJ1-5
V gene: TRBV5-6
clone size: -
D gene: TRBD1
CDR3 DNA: TGTGCCAGCAGCTCCGGACAGGTCTGGGGCAATCAGCCCCAGCATTTT
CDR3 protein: CASSSGQVWGNQPQHF

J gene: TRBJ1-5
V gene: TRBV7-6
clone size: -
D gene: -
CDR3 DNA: TGTGCCAGCAGCTTAGCGAGTAGCAATCAGCCCCAGCATTTT
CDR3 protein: CASSLASSNQPQHF

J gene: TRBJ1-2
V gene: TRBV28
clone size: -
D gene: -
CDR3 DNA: TGTGCCAGCAGTTTTGTAAACAGGGCTGACTTGGGCTACACCTTC
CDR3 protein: CASSFVNRADLGYTF

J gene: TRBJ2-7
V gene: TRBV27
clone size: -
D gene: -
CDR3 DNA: TGTGCCAGCAGTTTAATGGGCAGGGGAGCCTACGAGCAGTACTTC
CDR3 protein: CASSLMGRGAYEQYF

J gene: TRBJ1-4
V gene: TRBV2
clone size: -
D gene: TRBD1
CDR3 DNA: TGTGCCAGCAGCCCGACAGGGGTTGGTGAAAAACTGTTTTTT
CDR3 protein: CASSPTGVGEKLFF

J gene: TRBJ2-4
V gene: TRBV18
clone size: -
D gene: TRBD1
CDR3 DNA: TGTGCCAGCTTACAGGGGGGAGACAAAAACATTCAGTACTTC
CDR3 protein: CASLQGGDKNIQYF

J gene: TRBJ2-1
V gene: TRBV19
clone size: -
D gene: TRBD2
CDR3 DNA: TGTGCCAGTAGTGCCGAGCGGGGGACCTACAATGAGCAGTTCTTC
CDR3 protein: CASSAERGTYNEQFF

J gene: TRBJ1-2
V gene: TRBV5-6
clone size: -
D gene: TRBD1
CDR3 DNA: TGTGCCAGCAGCATGGGGGGACAGCACTATGGCTACACCTTC
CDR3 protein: CASSMGGQHYGYTF

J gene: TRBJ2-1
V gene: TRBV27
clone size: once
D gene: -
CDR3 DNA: TGTGCCAGCAGTTTGAAGGGGTTCTACAATGAGCAGTTCTTC
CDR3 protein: CASSLKGFYNEQFF